This paragraph reports one T cell receptor beta chain. The sample originates from a study of blood T cell repertoires in COVID-19. Turning to the study itself: Both acute and convalescent COVID-19 samples were obtained from the United States, Italy and Spain.

The table came from immunoSEQ multiplex PCR; TCRdb's copy has only in-frame clones and leaves some out. This sample has about 160,000 clones, with 70% to 90% found just once. With V trimmed by 4 bases and J by 8 bases, 8 bases remained unmatched. The CDR3 has 14 residues. Per germline, CDR1 SNHLY and CDR2 FYNNEI. Participant ages covered about 18 to 95 years across 25 or so US areas. Assignment of participants to cohorts was predicated upon participant-reported clinical history. Recovered Cohort 3 donors showed two negative PCRs, clearance, or symptom resolution. The rearrangement joins TRBV2 to TRBJ1-2, with TRBD1 identical over 9 bases. Sequences were obtained from PBMCs or T cells enriched from blood (not recorded which). The TCR was taken from a woman aged 50 to 60 who had recovered from COVID-19. CDR3 sequence reads: CASSVSRTGEGYTF. The DNA for the CDR3 is TGTGCCAGCAGTGTGTCCCGGACAGGGGAGGGCTACACCTTC.